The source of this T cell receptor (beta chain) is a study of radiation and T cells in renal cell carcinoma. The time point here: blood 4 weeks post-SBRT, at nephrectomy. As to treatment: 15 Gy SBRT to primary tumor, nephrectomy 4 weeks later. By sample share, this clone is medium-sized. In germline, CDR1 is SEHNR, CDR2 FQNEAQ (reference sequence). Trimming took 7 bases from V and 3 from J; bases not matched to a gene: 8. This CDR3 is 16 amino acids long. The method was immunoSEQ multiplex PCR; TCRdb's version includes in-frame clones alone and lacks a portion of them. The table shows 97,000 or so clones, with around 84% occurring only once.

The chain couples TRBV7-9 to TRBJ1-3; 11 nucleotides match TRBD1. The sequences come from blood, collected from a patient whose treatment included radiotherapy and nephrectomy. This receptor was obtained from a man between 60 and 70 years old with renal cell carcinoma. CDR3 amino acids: CASTWVGTGGGNTIYF. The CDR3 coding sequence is TGTGCCAGCACCTGGGTCGGGACAGGGGGTGGAAACACCATATATTTT. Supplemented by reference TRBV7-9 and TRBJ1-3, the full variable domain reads DTGVSQNPRHKITKRGQNVTFRCDPISEHNRLYWYRQTLGQGPEFLTYFQNEAQLEKSRLLSDRFSAERPKGSFSTLEIQRTEQGDSAMYLCASTWVGTGGGNTIYFGEGSWLTVV.